These 14 T cell receptor beta chains originate from one sample sequenced in a study of shared T cell receptors in the human thymus. The method was immunoSEQ multiplex PCR; TCRdb's version includes in-frame clones alone and lacks a portion of them. The table shows 63,000 or so clones, with about 95% occurring only once. The sample was thymocytes. These receptors were taken from a human donor.

This chain connects TRBV7-9 to TRBJ2-3, with 7 bases lining up with TRBD1. V was pared by 4 bases and J by 5 bases, with 9 bases of the junction left unmatched. CDR1 SEHNR and CDR2 FQNEAQ come from the germline V gene (reference sequence). The CDR3 consists of 15 residues. CDR3 residues: CASSSGWDSLDTQYF. The CDR3 region has the DNA TGTGCCAGCAGCTCAGGTTGGGACAGCTTAGATACGCAGTATTTT.

The chain combines TRBV7-6 with TRBJ1-5; D possibly corresponds to TRBD1 (6 bases). Between the trimmed V and J ends, which lost 1 base and 4 bases, there was a span of 14 bases. The germline V gene has CDR1 SGHVS and CDR2 FNYEAQ. This CDR3 has 16 amino acids. The CDR3 region is CASSLEGGKKNQPQHF. Written as DNA, the CDR3 is TGTGCCAGCAGCTTAGAAGGGGGGAAGAAAAATCAGCCCCAGCATTTT.

This chain connects TRBV9 to TRBJ1-6; possible D gene TRBD1, 5 bases. The CDR3 consists of 17 residues. Germline V CDR1 and CDR2: SGDLS, YYNGEE. Between the trimmed V and J ends, which lost 1 base and 3 bases, there was a span of 14 bases. The CDR3 region is CASSVYEGPYYNSPLHF. The CDR3 DNA follows: TGTGCCAGCAGCGTATACGAGGGGCCCTACTATAATTCACCCCTCCACTTT.

This clone was counted a few times. This rearrangement joins TRBV13 to TRBJ2-7, with TRBD1 as a possible D gene (5 bases). The V gene's germline CDR1 is PRHDT and CDR2 FYEKMQ (reference sequence). The length of the CDR3 is 13 residues. V lost 2 bases to trimming and J lost 7 bases, with 12 bases between them. DNA of the CDR3: TGTGCCAGCAGCTTACAGGGTTTGCGGGAGCAGTACTTC. Its protein is CASSLQGLREQYF. The full variable domain, its missing parts supplied by reference TRBV13 and TRBJ2-7, is AAGVIQSPRHLIKEKRETATLKCYPIPRHDTVYWYQQGPGQDPQFLISFYEKMQSDKGSIPDRFSAQQFSDYHSELNMSSLELGDSALYFCASSLQGLREQYFGPGTRLTVT.

This clone showed up just once. The V and J genes are TRBV21-1 and TRBJ2-5. TRBV21-1 is labeled a pseudogene. There are 17 residues in the CDR3. The chain's CDR3 is CASSKENEDADIKTQYF. DNA for the CDR3: TGTGCCAGCAGCAAAGAAAATGAAGATGCCGATATAAAGACCCAGTACTTC.

The gene calls are TRBV6-5 and TRBJ1-2, with unresolved D. Per germline, CDR1 MNHEY and CDR2 SVGAGI. This CDR3 has 15 amino acids. The ends were cut back, 5 bases at V and 2 bases at J, with 15 bases in the middle. The CDR3 bases are TGTGCCAGCAGTCGGTCCCGGCCTCCGAACTATGGCTACACCTTC. This sequence encodes CASSRSRPPNYGYTF.

This clone was seen only once. This rearrangement joins TRBV13 to TRBJ1-2, with D unresolved. The CDR3 is 12 residues long. V lost 4 bases, J lost 8 bases, and 11 bases lay in between. The V gene's germline CDR1 is PRHDT and CDR2 FYEKMQ (reference sequence). This chain's CDR3 is CASSCRDNGYTF. CDR3 sequence (DNA): TGTGCCAGCAGCTGCCGGGATAACGGCTACACCTTC.

The chain joins TRBV7-2 to TRBJ1-1, with D maybe TRBD1 (6 bases). With 7 bases removed from V and 2 bases from J, the gap between germline ends came to 14 bases. CDR1 is SGHTA, CDR2 FQGNSA, per germline. The CDR3 runs 14 residues. The CDR3 DNA reads TGTGCCAGCACCAAAGGGGGGGGTAACACTGAAGCTTTCTTT. Its protein product is CASTKGGGNTEAFF. Full variable domain (outside the CDR3, taken from reference TRBV7-2 and TRBJ1-1): GAGVSQSPSNKVTEKGKDVELRCDPISGHTALYWYRQSLGQGLEFLIYFQGNSAPDKSGLPSDRFSAERTGGSVSTLTIQRTQQEDSAVYLCASTKGGGNTEAFFGQGTRLTVV.

This clone was recorded once. A read error may account for a junction end that differs from germline. V is TRBV5-1 and J is TRBJ2-1; no firm D call. The CDR3 covers 16 residues. Looked up from germline, CDR1 is SGHRS and CDR2 is YFSETQ. The CDR3 DNA reads as TGCGCCAGCAGCTTGGACCCCCGTACCTCCAACAATGAGCAGTTCTTC. This encodes CASSLDPRTSNNEQFF.

The chain is built from TRBV28 and TRBJ1-4, with 10 positions matching TRBD1. Trimming removed 2 bases from V and 5 bases from J; junction bases left unmatched: 11. The CDR3 has 18 residues. CDR1 and CDR2 (germline): MDHEN, SYDVKM. The CDR3 spells CASSLDITGGQGNEKLFF. In DNA, the CDR3 is TGTGCCAGCAGTTTAGACATTACAGGGGGACAGGGGAATGAAAAACTGTTTTTT.

The CDR3 protein is CASGRTDSPPLADTQYF. The CDR3 DNA follows: TGTGCTAGTGGTCGGACCGACAGTCCCCCGCTCGCGGATACGCAGTATTTT. The chain couples TRBV12-5 to TRBJ2-3; a weak D match, TRBD1 (5 bases). The CDR3 is 17 residues long. Trimming took off 5 bases at V and 6 bases at J, with 24 bases between the two ends. The germline V gene encodes CDR1 LGHNT and CDR2 FRNRAP.

The V call is TRBV6-5, the J call TRBJ1-2, with 9 bases lining up with TRBD1. There are 16 residues in the CDR3. Unmatched junction bases numbered 8, after V lost 3 bases and J lost 3 bases. CDR1 is MNHEY, CDR2 SVGAGI, per germline. The CDR3 loop reads CASSYTGDRVHYGYTF. CDR3 sequence (DNA): TGTGCCAGCAGTTATACCGGGGACAGGGTTCACTATGGCTACACCTTC.

The chain employs TRBV19 and TRBJ1-3; D is ambiguous. Germline-derived CDR1 and CDR2 are LNHDA and SQIVND (reference sequence). This CDR3 region has 17 residues. V was clipped by 7 bases and J by 4 bases, with 23 bases between them. CDR3 in DNA: TGTGCCAGTAACACTAACCATCAGGCTCATGAAGGAAACACCATATATTTT. Translation gives CASNTNHQAHEGNTIYF. Complete variable domain (other parts from reference TRBV19 and TRBJ1-3): DGGITQSPKYLFRKEGQNVTLSCEQNLNHDAMYWYRQDPGQGLRLIYYSQIVNDFQKGDIAEGYSVSREKKESFPLTVTSAQKNPTAFYLCASNTNHQAHEGNTIYFGEGSWLTVV.

V gene TRBV7-2 combines with J gene TRBJ1-2; maybe TRBD1 (5 bases). V lost 4 bases, J lost 6 bases, and 12 bases lay in between. The CDR3 consists of 13 residues. Per the germline V gene, CDR1 is SGHTA and CDR2 is FQGNSA. CDR3 sequence: CASSSNRRNGYTF. The CDR3 DNA follows: TGTGCCAGCAGCTCGAACAGGAGAAATGGCTACACCTTC.